Below are 27 T cell receptor beta chains sequenced from a single sample in a study of T cells after yellow fever vaccination. TCRdb passed the 5' RACE reads through MiXCR, listing each CDR3 protein once. Of 230,000 or so distinct CDR3 sequences listed, 6.7% are singletons. This specimen was CD4+ T cells sorted from PBMCs, taken on the day of the yellow fever booster vaccination. These receptors were obtained from a man younger than 40 who received the YFV17D yellow fever vaccine.

This clonotype showed up just a few times. The chain recombines TRBV18 with TRBJ2-2; the D is unclear. Trimming took 3 bases from V and 6 from J, leaving 11 bases between them. CDR1 KGHSH and CDR2 LQKENI come from the germline V gene. The CDR3 is 14 amino acids. CDR3 sequence reads: CASSPQFAAGELFF. DNA of the CDR3: TGTGCCAGCTCACCTCAATTCGCGGCCGGGGAGCTGTTTTTT.

This clonotype was counted a few times. The chain couples TRBV20-1 to TRBJ2-1; 10 bases are a match to TRBD2. Germline CDR1 is DFQATT and CDR2 is SNEGSKA (reference sequence). V lost 6 bases to trimming and J lost 7 bases; unmatched junction nucleotides: 6. This CDR3 comprises 13 residues. The CDR3 DNA reads as TGCAGTGCCCCCAGCGGGAGGGAGAATGAGCAGTTCTTC. This translates into CSAPSGRENEQFF.

The rearrangement joins TRBV12-1 to TRBJ2-2; TRBD2 reflects the table's D call only, with no check against the DNA. TRBV12-1 has pseudogene status. The CDR3 sequence is 17 residues long. CDR3 protein: CASSFILGGRNTGELFF. The DNA for the CDR3 is TGTGCCAGCAGCTTTATCCTGGGCGGGAGAAACACCGGGGAGCTGTTTTTT.

This clonotype showed up just a few times. The chain is built from TRBV5-4 and TRBJ2-5; TRBD2 matches at 7 bases. CDR1 is SGHNT, CDR2 YYREEE, per germline (reference sequence). This CDR3 is 15 amino acids long. V lost 0 bases to trimming and J lost 5 bases; unmatched junction nucleotides: 7. The CDR3 here is CASSLGLAAGETQYF. DNA of the CDR3: TGTGCCAGCAGCTTGGGCCTAGCGGCAGGGGAGACCCAGTACTTC.

This clonotype came up a few times. The chain combines TRBV27 with TRBJ2-2; D is ambiguous. CDR1 is MNHEY, CDR2 SMNVEV, per germline (reference sequence). With 3 bases removed from V and 5 bases from J, the gap between germline ends came to 13 bases. The CDR3 has 15 residues. The CDR3 loop is CASSFSSAVTGELFF. Here the CDR3 DNA reads TGTGCCAGCAGTTTCTCCTCGGCGGTTACCGGGGAGCTGTTTTTT.

This clonotype was seen only a few times. J is TRBJ2-1 and V is TRBV5-1, with 8 bases that match TRBD2. The CDR3 has 19 amino acids. CDR1 and CDR2 (germline): SGHRS, YFSETQ. V was clipped by 0 bases and J by 0 bases; unmatched bases: 11. CDR3 DNA: TGCGCCAGCAGCTTGGCCCAAACGGGAGGGCCAGCCTCCTACAATGAGCAGTTCTTC. Translation gives CASSLAQTGGPASYNEQFF. The whole variable domain, remainder taken from reference TRBV5-1 and TRBJ2-1, is KAGVTQTPRYLIKTRGQQVTLSCSPISGHRSVSWYQQTPGQGLQFLFEYFSETQRNKGNFPGRFSGRQFSNSRSEMNVSTLELGDSALYLCASSLAQTGGPASYNEQFFGPGTRLTVL.

The table lists this clonotype with many counts. The genes are TRBV6-5 and TRBJ2-7, with a tentative D call TRBD1 (6 bases). With 7 bases removed from V and 1 base from J, the gap between germline ends came to 14 bases. The CDR3 length is 14 residues. Germline CDR1 reads MNHEY; CDR2 reads SVGAGI. The CDR3 reads CASTDRQNSYEQYF. The CDR3 DNA is TGTGCCAGCACGGACAGACAAAATTCCTACGAGCAGTACTTC.

This clonotype was seen repeatedly, ten times or more. J is TRBJ2-1 and V is TRBV20-1; tentative D call: TRBD2 (5 bases). V lost 5 bases, J lost 7 bases, and 12 bases lay in between. CDR1 is DFQATT and CDR2 is SNEGSKA in the germline V gene (reference sequence). CDR3 length equals 12 residues. Written as DNA, the CDR3 is TGCAGTGCTTCCGGGAAGTCTAATGAGCAGTTCTTC. Its translation is CSASGKSNEQFF.

In this sample, this clonotype turned up a few times. J is TRBJ1-6 and V is TRBV7-8, with 7 bases lining up with TRBD1. V shed 1 base, J shed 7 bases, and the junction held 4 bases outside the gene matches. The CDR3 consists of 15 residues. CDR1 and CDR2 from the germline V gene are SGHVS and FQNEAQ. CDR3 nucleotide sequence: TGTGCCAGCAGCTTAGGTAGACAGGGAAATTCACCCCTCCACTTT. Its protein is CASSLGRQGNSPLHF.

The chain combines TRBV9 with TRBJ2-5; no clear D. CDR1 is SGDLS and CDR2 is YYNGEE in the germline V gene. CDR3 length: 14 amino acids. V was trimmed by 4 bases and J by 3 bases, leaving 13 bases between them. The CDR3 nucleotides read TGTGCCAGCAGCCTCGGCTCGGTGGAAGAGACCCAGTACTTC. Translated: CASSLGSVEETQYF.

V gene TRBV7-2 combines with J gene TRBJ2-7, with TRBD2 identical over 9 bases. Per the germline V gene, CDR1 is SGHTA and CDR2 is FQGNSA. This CDR3 region has 15 residues. V was pared by 4 bases and J by 5 bases, with 9 bases of the junction left unmatched. CDR3 DNA: TGTGCCAGCAGCTCCCCCGGGACTAGCAACCACGAGCAGTACTTC. Translated: CASSSPGTSNHEQYF.

This clonotype has at least ten counts. The genes are TRBV7-2 and TRBJ1-5; no definite D call. Per germline, CDR1 SGHTA and CDR2 FQGNSA. The CDR3 is made up of 16 amino acids. The V end was cut by 2 bases, the J end by 6 bases, with 17 bases between. Here the CDR3 DNA reads TGTGCCAGCAGCTTAAACCTGGGCGGAAGCGGTCAGCCCCAGCATTTT. As protein: CASSLNLGGSGQPQHF. The entire variable domain, with the rest obtained from reference TRBV7-2 and TRBJ1-5, is as follows: GAGVSQSPSNKVTEKGKDVELRCDPISGHTALYWYRQSLGQGLEFLIYFQGNSAPDKSGLPSDRFSAERTGGSVSTLTIQRTQQEDSAVYLCASSLNLGGSGQPQHFGDGTRLSIL.

Only a few counts were recorded for this clonotype. This chain connects TRBV28 to TRBJ2-2, with 9 bases aligning to TRBD2. CDR1 and CDR2 from the germline V gene are MDHEN and SYDVKM. This CDR3 spans 17 amino acids. V lost 5 bases and J lost 0; bases outside the gene matches: 7. In DNA, the CDR3 is TGTGCCAGCAGTCCCGGACCTAGCGGGGCGAACACCGGGGAGCTGTTTTTT. Translation gives CASSPGPSGANTGELFF.

This clonotype was seen ten or more times. The rearrangement links TRBV20-1 to TRBJ2-1; 14 nucleotides line up with TRBD2. V trimming: 2 bases; J trimming: 0 bases; junction bases outside the gene matches: 9. The CDR3 extends over 19 amino acids. CDR1 and CDR2 from the germline V gene are DFQATT and SNEGSKA (reference sequence). CDR3 in DNA: TGCAGTGCTAGATCCGGGACTAGCGGGAGCATAGGCTCCTACAATGAGCAGTTCTTC. It encodes CSARSGTSGSIGSYNEQFF.

The rearrangement joins TRBV3-1 to TRBJ1-6; a possible D gene is TRBD1 (6 bases). Between the trimmed V and J ends, which lost 1 base and 7 bases, there was a span of 8 bases. The CDR3 is 14 residues long. Germline loops: CDR1 LGHDT, CDR2 YNNKEL (reference sequence). CDR3 bases: TGTGCCAGCAGCCAAGGGACAGAAAATTCACCCCTCCACTTT. It translates to CASSQGTENSPLHF.

This clonotype was counted a few times. This chain joins TRBV6-2 or TRBV6-3 and TRBJ1-5; D is perhaps TRBD1 (6 bases). The germline gives CDR1 MNHEY, CDR2 SVGEGT. The CDR3 is 15 amino acids. V was pared by 4 bases and J by 4 bases, with 14 bases between. Here the CDR3 reads CASSFPRQDNQPQHF. In DNA, the CDR3 is TGTGCCAGCAGTTTTCCCCGACAGGATAATCAGCCCCAGCATTTT.

This clonotype showed up many times. The rearrangement uses TRBV7-2 and TRBJ2-3; TRBD2 might be the D (5 bases). The V end lost 3 bases, the J end lost 0 bases, and 31 bases lay between the germline ends. The CDR3 has 22 residues. Germline-derived CDR1 and CDR2 are SGHTA and FQGNSA. CDR3 in amino acids: CASSFQLLAQSSFALSTDTQYF. In DNA, the CDR3 is TGTGCCAGCAGCTTCCAATTGCTAGCCCAATCTTCCTTTGCCCTTAGCACAGATACGCAGTATTTT.

V gene TRBV7-6 combines with J gene TRBJ2-1, with 10 bases identical to TRBD2. Losses at the gene ends were 6 bases for V and 6 bases for J; bases not matched to a gene: 11. The CDR3 extends over 16 amino acids. Germline CDR1 SGHVS, CDR2 FNYEAQ. The CDR3 region is CASRGGTSGIGNEQFF. For the CDR3, the DNA is TGTGCCAGCAGAGGGGGAACTAGCGGGATAGGCAATGAGCAGTTCTTC.

The chain uses TRBV4-3 and TRBJ2-7; no clear D. Germline V gene lookup returns CDR1 LGHNA and CDR2 YSLEER. Between the trimmed V and J ends, which lost 0 bases and 6 bases, there was a span of 9 bases. The CDR3 loop spans 13 amino acids. This CDR3 is CASSQDSRAEQYF. The CDR3 bases are TGCGCCAGCAGCCAAGATTCCCGCGCCGAGCAGTACTTC.

This clonotype was observed a few times. V gene TRBV6-1 combines with J gene TRBJ2-3; TRBD2 matches at 10 bases. The CDR3 runs to 17 residues. The germline gives CDR1 MNHNS, CDR2 SASEGT. V was pared by 7 bases and J by 6 bases, with 16 bases of the junction left unmatched. This chain's CDR3 is CASNPSLTSGATDTQYF. The CDR3 DNA sequence: TGTGCCAGCAACCCTTCCCTAACTAGCGGGGCGACCGATACGCAGTATTTT.

This clonotype was seen more than once but under ten times. The chain's CDR3 is CASSPALREQYF. CDR3 nucleotides: TGTGCCAGCAGTCCTGCGCTTAGGGAGCAGTACTTC. The chain combines TRBV6-2 or TRBV6-3 with TRBJ2-7; D call uncertain. CDR3 length: 12 residues. Germline CDR1 and CDR2: MNHEY and SVGEGT. Trimming cost V 5 bases and J 7 bases, with 12 bases left between them.

In regard to this clonotype: Sequence at one end of the junction differs from germline and may be a read error. The rearrangement links TRBV5-1 to TRBJ2-3; D possibly corresponds to TRBD2 (6 bases). The CDR3 extends over 16 amino acids. Per germline, CDR1 SGHRS and CDR2 YFSETQ. Here the CDR3 DNA reads TGCTCCAGCAGCTTGGGAGGCGGACACATCACAGATACGCAGTATTTT. This codes for CSSSLGGGHITDTQYF.

This clonotype was found a few times. The rearrangement links TRBV20-1 to TRBJ2-1; TRBD2 matches at 9 bases. The germline V gene encodes CDR1 DFQATT and CDR2 SNEGSKA (reference sequence). CDR3 length: 15 residues. The trim removed 0 bases at V and 1 base at J, leaving 1 base unmatched. The CDR3 region has the DNA TGCAGTGCTAGAGATAGCGGGAGATCCTACAATGAGCAGTTCTTC. It translates to CSARDSGRSYNEQFF.

This clonotype has ten or more counts. The V gene is TRBV5-1, the J gene TRBJ2-1, with a weak D call TRBD2 (6 bases). With 4 bases removed from V and 10 bases from J, the gap between germline ends came to 15 bases. CDR1 and CDR2 (germline): SGHRS, YFSETQ. The CDR3 runs to 13 residues. This chain's CDR3 is CASSVGGPREQFF. The CDR3 bases are TGCGCCAGCAGCGTGGGGGGACCACGGGAGCAGTTCTTC.

A few counts support this clonotype. The V gene is TRBV15, the J gene TRBJ2-5; 9 positions match TRBD2. J gave up 4 bases and V 0 bases, and 9 bases lay outside the gene matches. From germline, CDR1 is LNHNV and CDR2 YYDKDF (reference sequence). CDR3 length: 17 amino acids. CDR3 protein: CATSRDGGGRALETQYF. CDR3 sequence (DNA): TGTGCCACCAGCAGAGATGGTGGCGGGAGGGCCTTAGAGACCCAGTACTTC.

This rearrangement joins TRBV20-1 to TRBJ1-5; D gene unclear. The V end lost 0 bases, the J end lost 0 bases, and 9 bases lay between the germline ends. Germline assignment: CDR1 DFQATT and CDR2 SNEGSKA (reference sequence). The CDR3 length is 15 residues. Here the CDR3 DNA reads TGCAGTGCTAGAGAGTCTCAACGTAGCAATCAGCCCCAGCATTTT. Translated: CSARESQRSNQPQHF.

This sequence joins TRBV27 and TRBJ1-6; 10 nucleotides align to TRBD1. The CDR3 length is 17 residues. Germline trimming cut 6 bases from V and 9 bases from J; bases unmatched to any gene: 14. The germline V gene has CDR1 MNHEY and CDR2 SMNVEV (reference sequence). CDR3 in amino acids: CASRTTPGQGFSSPLHF. CDR3 nucleotides: TGTGCCAGCAGGACTACTCCGGGACAGGGGTTTTCTTCACCCCTCCACTTT.